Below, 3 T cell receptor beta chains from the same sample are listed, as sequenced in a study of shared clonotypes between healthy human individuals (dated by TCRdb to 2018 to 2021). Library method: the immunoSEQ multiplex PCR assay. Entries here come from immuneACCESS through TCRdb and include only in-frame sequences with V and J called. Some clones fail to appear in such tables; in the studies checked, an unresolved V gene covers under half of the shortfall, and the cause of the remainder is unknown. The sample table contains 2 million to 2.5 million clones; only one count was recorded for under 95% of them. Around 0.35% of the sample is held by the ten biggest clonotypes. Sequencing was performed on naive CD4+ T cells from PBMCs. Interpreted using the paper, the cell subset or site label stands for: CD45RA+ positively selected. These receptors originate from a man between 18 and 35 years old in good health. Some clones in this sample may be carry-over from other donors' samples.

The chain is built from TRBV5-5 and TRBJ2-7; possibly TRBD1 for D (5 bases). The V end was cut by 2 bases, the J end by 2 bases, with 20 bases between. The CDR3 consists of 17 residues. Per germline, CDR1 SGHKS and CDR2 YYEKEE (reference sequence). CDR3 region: CASSLGVRVVKTYEQYF. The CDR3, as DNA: TGTGCCAGCAGCTTAGGGGTCAGGGTGGTCAAGACCTACGAGCAGTACTTC.

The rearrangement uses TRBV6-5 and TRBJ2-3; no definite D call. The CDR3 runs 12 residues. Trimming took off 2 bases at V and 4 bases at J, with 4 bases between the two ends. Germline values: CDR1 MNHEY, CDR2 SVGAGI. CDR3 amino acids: CASSYGPDTQYF. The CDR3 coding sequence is TGTGCCAGCAGTTACGGTCCAGATACGCAGTATTTT.

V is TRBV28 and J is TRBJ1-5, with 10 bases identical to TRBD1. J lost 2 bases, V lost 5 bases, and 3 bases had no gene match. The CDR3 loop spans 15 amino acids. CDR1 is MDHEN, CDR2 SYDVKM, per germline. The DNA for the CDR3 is TGTGCCAGCAGTGCGACAGGGGGCGGCAATCAGCCCCAGCATTTT. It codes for CASSATGGGNQPQHF. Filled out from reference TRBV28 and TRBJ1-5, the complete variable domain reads DVKVTQSSRYLVKRTGEKVFLECVQDMDHENMFWYRQDPGLGLRLIYFSYDVKMKEKGDIPEGYSVSREKKERFSLILESASTNQTSMYLCASSATGGGNQPQHFGDGTRLSIL.